The clone carrying this T cell receptor (beta chain) was picked up a small number of times. The data were taken from a study of blood T cell repertoires in COVID-19. Study summary: Samples representing acute and convalescent COVID-19 were sourced from the United States, Italy and Spain. The cDNA or gDNA used as material had been derived from T cells, B-cell-depleted T cells, or PBMCs.

Donors in Cohort 3 counted as recovered after two negative PCRs, clearance, or symptom resolution. CDR3 length: 14 amino acids. Between the trimmed V and J ends, which lost 7 bases and 6 bases, there was a span of 15 bases. CDR1 is LNHDA, CDR2 SQIVND, per germline (reference sequence). In the study's own analysis: How many nucleated cells were present was estimated from reference gene primer amplification. This table comes from immunoSEQ multiplex PCR, and its TCRdb copy is limited to in-frame clones, with some not included. V, J and clone size reflect that table, while D and trimming were determined from the DNA. This repertoire shows over 350,000 clones, more than 75% found once; its top ten account for 1.2%.

The sequenced material came from PBMCs or T cells enriched from blood (not recorded which). This sequence originates from a young woman who had recovered from COVID-19. The rearrangement joins TRBV19 to TRBJ1-4; the D is unclear. CDR3 residues: CASTESEFDEKLFF. CDR3 DNA sequence: TGTGCCAGTACCGAGTCGGAGTTTGATGAAAAACTGTTTTTT.